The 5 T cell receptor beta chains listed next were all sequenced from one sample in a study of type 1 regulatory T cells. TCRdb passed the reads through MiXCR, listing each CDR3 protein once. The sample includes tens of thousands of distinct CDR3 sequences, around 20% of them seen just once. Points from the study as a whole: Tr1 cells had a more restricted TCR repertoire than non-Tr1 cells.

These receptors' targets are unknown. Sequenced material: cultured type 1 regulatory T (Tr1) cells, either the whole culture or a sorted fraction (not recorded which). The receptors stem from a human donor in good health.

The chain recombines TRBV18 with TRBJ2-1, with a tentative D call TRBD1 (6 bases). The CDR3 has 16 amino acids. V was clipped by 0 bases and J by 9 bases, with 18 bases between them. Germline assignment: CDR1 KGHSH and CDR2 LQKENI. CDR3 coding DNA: TGTGCCAGCTCACCACCGTTGGGGAGCCCACAGGGTGAGCAGTTCTTC. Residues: CASSPPLGSPQGEQFF.

CDR3 protein: CASSRLPTGELFF. Written as DNA, the CDR3 is TGTGCCAGCAGCCGCCTACCTACAGGGGAGCTGTTTTTT. This rearrangement joins TRBV7-3 to TRBJ2-2; D is unresolved. Deletions cut 5 bases from V and 8 bases from J, with 12 bases between. The length of the CDR3 is 13 residues. CDR1 SGHTA and CDR2 FQGTGA come from the germline V gene.

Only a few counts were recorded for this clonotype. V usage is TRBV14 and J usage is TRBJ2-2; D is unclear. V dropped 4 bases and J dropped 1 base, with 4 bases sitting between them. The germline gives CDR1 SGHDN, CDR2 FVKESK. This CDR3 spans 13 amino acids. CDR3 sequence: CASSRKNTGELFF. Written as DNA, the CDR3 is TGTGCCAGCAGCCGCAAGAACACCGGGGAGCTGTTTTTT. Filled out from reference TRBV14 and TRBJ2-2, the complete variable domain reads EAGVTQFPSHSVIEKGQTVTLRCDPISGHDNLYWYRRVMGKEIKFLLHFVKESKQDESGMPNNRFLAERTGGTYSTLKVQPAELEDSGVYFCASSRKNTGELFFGEGSRLTVL.

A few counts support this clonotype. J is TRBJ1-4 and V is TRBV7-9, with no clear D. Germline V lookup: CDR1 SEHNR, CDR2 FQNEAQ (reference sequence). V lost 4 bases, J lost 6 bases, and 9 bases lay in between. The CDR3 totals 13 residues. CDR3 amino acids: CASSSTEDEKLFF. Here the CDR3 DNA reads TGTGCCAGCAGCTCTACAGAGGATGAAAAACTGTTTTTT.

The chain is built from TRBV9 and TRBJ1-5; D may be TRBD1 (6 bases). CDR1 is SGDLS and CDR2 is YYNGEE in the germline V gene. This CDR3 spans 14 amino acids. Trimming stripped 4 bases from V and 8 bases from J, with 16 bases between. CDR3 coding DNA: TGTGCCAGCAGCCCCACGGAGGGGGGAGAGCCCCAGCATTTT. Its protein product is CASSPTEGGEPQHF.